Reported below is one TCR beta chain. This clonotype showed up many times. Its antigen is still unknown. No qualities accompany the bases; no much larger clone lies one base away. This sample is part of a study of CD8 T cells in ankylosing spondylitis (dated by TCRdb to 2016 to 2017). For the study in its entirety: The study profiled T cell receptor beta repertoires in healthy donors and ankylosing spondylitis patients to find disease-linked TCR variants. The full study cohort comprised approximately 23 ankylosing spondylitis patients and some 110 healthy donors. Peripheral blood was sampled, and synovial fluid was additionally collected from ankylosing spondylitis patients.

Including the terminal cysteine and phenylalanine, the CDR3 comprises 15 residues. The only DNA kept is the CDR3, 45 bases in frame from the first base. Germline trimming: 2 bases from V, 6 bases from J; junction bases outside gene matches: 3. Via the germline V gene (reference sequence), CDR1 is DFQATT and CDR2 SNEGSKA. Reads for this sample came from an Illumina HiSeq 2500. Quantitative 5'-RACE with molecular barcodes was used to prepare TCR beta libraries. Under the source paper's analysis protocol: A new computational method based on a probabilistic model of VDJ rearrangement was used to identify disease-linked TCR variants. TCRdb trimmed the raw reads at Q25, called clones with MiXCR and kept productive beta chains. For every CDR3 protein sequence, its rows merge into one entry that carries the most common genes and DNA. These V and J calls rely on TCRdb rather than the paper's analysis. This sample gives 500,000 or so distinct CDR3 sequences in total; roughly 5.2% of them show up just once. The ten largest clones take up around 3.5% of the sample.

What the work shows at the level of the full study, not this receptor alone: A TCR beta motif made up of under ten highly homologous amino acid variants appeared to be characteristic of blood from ankylosing spondylitis patients. In peripheral blood, the disease-linked clones were found at relatively low frequencies and had a CD8+ phenotype. Some motif variants had previously been reported in the synovial fluid and blood of reactive arthritis patients, which suggests shared mechanisms of disease initiation. Significant enrichment of the disease-linked clones was reported in matched synovial fluid samples from ankylosing spondylitis patients.

The sequence was collected from a male donor with ankylosing spondylitis. The chain is assembled from TRBV20-1 and TRBJ2-1; 14 central nucleotides agree with TRBD2. The sample was blood, either unsorted or a sorted T cell fraction (not recorded which). The CDR3 sequence is CSARRLAGGTNEQFF. The bases read TGCAGTGCTAGAAGACTAGCGGGGGGGACCAATGAGCAGTTCTTC.